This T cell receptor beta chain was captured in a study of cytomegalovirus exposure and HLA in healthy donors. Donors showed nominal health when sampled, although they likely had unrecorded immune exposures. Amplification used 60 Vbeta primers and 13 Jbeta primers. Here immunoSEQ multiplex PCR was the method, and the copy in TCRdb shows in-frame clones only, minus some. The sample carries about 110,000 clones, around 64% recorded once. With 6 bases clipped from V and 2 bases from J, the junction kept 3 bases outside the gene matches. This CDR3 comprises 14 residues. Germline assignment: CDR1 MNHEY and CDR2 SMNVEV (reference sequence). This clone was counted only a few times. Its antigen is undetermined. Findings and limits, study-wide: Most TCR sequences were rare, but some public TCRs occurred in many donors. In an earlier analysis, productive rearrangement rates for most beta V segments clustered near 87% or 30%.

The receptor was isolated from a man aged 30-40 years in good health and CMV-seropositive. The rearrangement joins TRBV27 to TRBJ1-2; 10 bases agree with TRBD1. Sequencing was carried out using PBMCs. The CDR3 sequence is CASSWGQGNYGYTF. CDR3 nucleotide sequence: TGTGCCAGCAGCTGGGGACAGGGGAACTATGGCTACACCTTC.